The 10 T cell receptor beta chains in this list originate from one sample, sequenced in a study of T cells in Graves' hyperthyroidism and ophthalmopathy. RNA transcripts provided the source from which TCR beta CDR3 regions were amplified. HTBI primers drove first-round RT-PCR of the TCR CDR3. MiXCR, applied by TCRdb to the multiplex PCR reads, yields one record per CDR3 protein. The data show about 500,000 distinct CDR3 sequences, 17% seen once. The sequenced sample consisted of blood. These receptors were taken from a woman aged 18-35 years with Graves' ophthalmopathy.

V is TRBV28 and J is TRBJ2-5; TRBD1 aligns across 8 bases. CDR3 length equals 15 residues. Germline loops: CDR1 MDHEN, CDR2 SYDVKM. J gave up 5 bases and V 6 bases, and 11 bases lay outside the gene matches. This chain's CDR3 is CASRLISRGRETQYF. As DNA, the CDR3 is TGTGCCAGCAGACTCATCTCCAGGGGGCGGGAGACCCAGTACTTC.

This clonotype was recorded many times. V and J are TRBV7-9 and TRBJ2-7, with TRBD1 matching 8 bases. Germline values: CDR1 SEHNR, CDR2 FQNEAQ (reference sequence). The V and J ends lost 1 base and 7 bases, in that order; junction bases with no gene match: 6. CDR3 length: 14 amino acids. DNA of the CDR3: TGTGCCAGCAGCTTAGACGGGACAGGTGTTGAGCAGTACTTC. This encodes CASSLDGTGVEQYF.

In its sample, this clonotype was seen many times. The chain employs TRBV6-1 and TRBJ1-2; 10 bases line up with TRBD1. This CDR3 is 16 amino acids long. With V trimmed by 6 bases and J by 3 bases, 10 bases remained unmatched. Germline loops: CDR1 MNHNS, CDR2 SASEGT. CDR3 DNA: TGTGCCAGCAGGAACTACCGGGACAGGGGTTACTATGGCTACACCTTC. It specifies CASRNYRDRGYYGYTF.

This clonotype appeared many times. The rearrangement links TRBV20-1 to TRBJ2-6; tentative D call: TRBD1 (6 bases). Germline values: CDR1 DFQATT, CDR2 SNEGSKA (reference sequence). This CDR3 has 14 residues. V was trimmed by 5 bases and J by 0 bases, leaving 8 bases between them. The CDR3: CSARQASGANVLTF. CDR3 sequence (DNA): TGCAGTGCTCGACAGGCCTCTGGGGCCAACGTCCTGACTTTC.

The chain recombines TRBV4-1 with TRBJ1-2; D may be TRBD1 (6 bases). The germline V gene encodes CDR1 MGHRA and CDR2 YSYEKL. The CDR3 runs 16 residues. V was cut by 2 bases and J by 5 bases, with 18 bases left in between. The chain's CDR3 is CASSQPSQGSAYGYTF. The CDR3 nucleotides are TGCGCCAGCAGCCAACCCTCACAGGGATCGGCATATGGCTACACCTTC.

The chain recombines TRBV12-3 or TRBV12-4 with TRBJ2-4; 13 bases agree with TRBD2. The V and J ends lost 5 bases and 3 bases, in that order; junction bases with no gene match: 4. There are 16 residues in the CDR3. Written as DNA, the CDR3 is TGTGCCAGCAGTCTGAGACTAGCGGGGGGCAAAAACATTCAGTACTTC. Amino acid sequence: CASSLRLAGGKNIQYF.

This clonotype was counted at least ten times. The rearrangement links TRBV7-9 to TRBJ2-1; TRBD2 aligns across 12 bases. CDR3 length equals 17 residues. The V and J ends lost 2 bases and 3 bases, in that order; junction bases with no gene match: 5. The germline CDR1 and CDR2 sequences are SEHNR and FQNEAQ (reference sequence). CDR3: CASSLRSTSGSYNEQFF. In nucleotides, the CDR3 is TGTGCCAGCAGCTTACGGTCGACTAGCGGGAGCTACAATGAGCAGTTCTTC.

Ten or more counts support this clonotype. V usage is TRBV3-1 and J usage is TRBJ1-4; D gene uncertain. Trimming pared 2 bases from V and 5 bases from J, leaving 0 bases between. CDR1 LGHDT and CDR2 YNNKEL come from the germline V gene (reference sequence). CDR3 length: 11 amino acids. DNA of the CDR3: TGTGCCAGCAGCCAAAATGAAAAACTGTTTTTT. Translating gives CASSQNEKLFF.

This clonotype was observed a few times. The V call is TRBV11-1, the J call TRBJ2-7, with D maybe TRBD1 (5 bases). Germline V gene sequence: CDR1 SGHAT, CDR2 FQDESV (reference sequence). The CDR3 extends over 15 amino acids. The V end was cut by 6 bases, the J end by 6 bases, with 21 bases between. The DNA for the CDR3 is TGTGCCAGCAGTGAATCGGTTGGGCAGGGTTCCGAGCAGTACTTC. This codes for CASSESVGQGSEQYF.

The J gene is TRBJ2-4, the V gene TRBV30; D unclear. V lost 1 base and J lost 0, with 10 bases in between. Germline assignment: CDR1 GTSNPN and CDR2 SVGIG (reference sequence). The length of the CDR3 is 15 residues. DNA for the CDR3: TGTGCCTGGAGTGGTAGTGTGATAGCCAAAAACATTCAGTACTTC. Translated, it gives CAWSGSVIAKNIQYF.